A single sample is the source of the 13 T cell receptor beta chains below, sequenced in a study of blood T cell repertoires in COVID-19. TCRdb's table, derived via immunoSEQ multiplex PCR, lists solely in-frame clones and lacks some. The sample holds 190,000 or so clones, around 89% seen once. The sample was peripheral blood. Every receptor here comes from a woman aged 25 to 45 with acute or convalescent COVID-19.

The CDR3 DNA sequence: TGTGCCAGCAGCTTGTCGGTGACAGGGCCCGGGGAGACCCAGTACTTC. Translating gives CASSLSVTGPGETQYF. The V and J genes are TRBV7-2 and TRBJ2-5, with TRBD1 identical over 7 bases. Germline CDR1 and CDR2: SGHTA and FQGNSA. The junction had 12 bases not matched to a gene; V was cut back by 3 bases and J by 5 bases. The CDR3 contains 16 residues.

CDR3 nucleotides: TGTGCCAGCAGCTTAGGGCGGAGCCAAGAGACCCAGTACTTC. Protein sequence: CASSLGRSQETQYF. The chain couples TRBV7-2 to TRBJ2-5; D not certain. Germline assignment: CDR1 SGHTA and CDR2 FQGNSA. With 1 base removed from V and 1 base from J, the gap between germline ends came to 7 bases. The CDR3 totals 14 residues.

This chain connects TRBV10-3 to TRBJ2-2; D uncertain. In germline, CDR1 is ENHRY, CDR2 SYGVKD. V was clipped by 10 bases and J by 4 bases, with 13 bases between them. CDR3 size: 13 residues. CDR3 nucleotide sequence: TGTGCCACCGAGGCCGATATCACCGGGGAGCTGTTTTTT. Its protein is CATEADITGELFF.

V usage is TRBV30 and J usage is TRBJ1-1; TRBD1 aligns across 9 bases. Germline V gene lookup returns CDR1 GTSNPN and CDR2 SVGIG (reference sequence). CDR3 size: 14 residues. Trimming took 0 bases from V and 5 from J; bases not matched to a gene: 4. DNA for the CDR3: TGTGCCTGGAGTGTACAGGGGGCAGGGACTGAAGCTTTCTTT. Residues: CAWSVQGAGTEAFF.

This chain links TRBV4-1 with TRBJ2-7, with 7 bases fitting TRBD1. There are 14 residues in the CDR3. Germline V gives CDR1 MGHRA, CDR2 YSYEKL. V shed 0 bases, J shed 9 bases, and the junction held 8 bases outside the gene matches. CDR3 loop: CASSQDLRAGGQYF. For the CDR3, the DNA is TGCGCCAGCAGCCAAGATCTTAGGGCAGGGGGGCAGTACTTC.

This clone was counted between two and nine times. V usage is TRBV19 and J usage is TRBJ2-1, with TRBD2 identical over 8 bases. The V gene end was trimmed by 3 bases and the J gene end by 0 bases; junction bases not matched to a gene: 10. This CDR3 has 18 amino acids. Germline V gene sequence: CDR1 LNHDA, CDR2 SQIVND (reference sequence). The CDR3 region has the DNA TGTGCCAGTAGTATCACAGCGGGAGCCGCCAGCTCCTACAATGAGCAGTTCTTC. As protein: CASSITAGAASSYNEQFF.

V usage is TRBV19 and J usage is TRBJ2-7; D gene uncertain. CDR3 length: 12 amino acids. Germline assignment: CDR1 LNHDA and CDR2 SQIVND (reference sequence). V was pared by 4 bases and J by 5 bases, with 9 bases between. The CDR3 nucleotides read TGTGCCAGTAGTACTCCCCCAGACGAGCAGTACTTC. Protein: CASSTPPDEQYF.

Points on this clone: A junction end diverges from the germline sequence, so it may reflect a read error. CDR3 coding DNA: TGTGCCGCCAGGCCGGGTTCTAACACCGGGGAGCTGTTTTTT. It translates to CAARPGSNTGELFF. The chain is built from TRBV15 and TRBJ2-2; no reliable D call. The CDR3 spans 14 residues. The V gene's germline CDR1 is LNHNV and CDR2 YYDKDF (reference sequence).

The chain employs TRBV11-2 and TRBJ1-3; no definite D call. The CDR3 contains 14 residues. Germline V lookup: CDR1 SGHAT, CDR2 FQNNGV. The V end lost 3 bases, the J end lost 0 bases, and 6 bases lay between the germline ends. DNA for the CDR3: TGTGCCAGCAGCTTTATTCGCTCTGGAAACACCATATATTTT. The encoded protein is CASSFIRSGNTIYF.

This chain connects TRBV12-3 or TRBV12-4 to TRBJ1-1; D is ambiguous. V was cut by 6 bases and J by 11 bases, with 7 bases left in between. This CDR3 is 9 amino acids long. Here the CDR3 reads CASRERAFF. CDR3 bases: TGTGCCAGCAGGGAGAGGGCTTTCTTT.

The CDR3 DNA follows: TGCGCCAGCAGCACCGGACAGGGCGAAAAGACCCAGTACTTC. It translates to CASSTGQGEKTQYF. V is TRBV5-1 and J is TRBJ2-5, with 8 bases matching TRBD1. Germline-derived CDR1 and CDR2 are SGHRS and YFSETQ. The CDR3 is 14 residues long. After removal of 4 bases from V and 6 bases from J, the junction contained 8 bases not matched to a gene. Full variable domain (outside the CDR3, taken from reference TRBV5-1 and TRBJ2-5): KAGVTQTPRYLIKTRGQQVTLSCSPISGHRSVSWYQQTPGQGLQFLFEYFSETQRNKGNFPGRFSGRQFSNSRSEMNVSTLELGDSALYLCASSTGQGEKTQYFGPGTRLLVL.

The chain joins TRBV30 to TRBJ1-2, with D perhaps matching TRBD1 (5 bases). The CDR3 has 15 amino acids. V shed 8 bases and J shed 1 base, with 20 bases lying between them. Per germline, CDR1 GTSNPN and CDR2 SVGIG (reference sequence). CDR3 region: CATPKGQGFNYGYTF. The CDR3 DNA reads TGTGCCACCCCGAAGGGGCAGGGCTTTAACTATGGCTACACCTTC.

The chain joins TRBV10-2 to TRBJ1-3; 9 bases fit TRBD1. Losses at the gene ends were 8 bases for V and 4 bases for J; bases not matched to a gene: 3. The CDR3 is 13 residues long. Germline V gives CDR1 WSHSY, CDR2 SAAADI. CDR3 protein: CASSGTGGNTIYF. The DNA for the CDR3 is TGCGCCAGCTCAGGGACAGGGGGAAACACCATATATTTT.